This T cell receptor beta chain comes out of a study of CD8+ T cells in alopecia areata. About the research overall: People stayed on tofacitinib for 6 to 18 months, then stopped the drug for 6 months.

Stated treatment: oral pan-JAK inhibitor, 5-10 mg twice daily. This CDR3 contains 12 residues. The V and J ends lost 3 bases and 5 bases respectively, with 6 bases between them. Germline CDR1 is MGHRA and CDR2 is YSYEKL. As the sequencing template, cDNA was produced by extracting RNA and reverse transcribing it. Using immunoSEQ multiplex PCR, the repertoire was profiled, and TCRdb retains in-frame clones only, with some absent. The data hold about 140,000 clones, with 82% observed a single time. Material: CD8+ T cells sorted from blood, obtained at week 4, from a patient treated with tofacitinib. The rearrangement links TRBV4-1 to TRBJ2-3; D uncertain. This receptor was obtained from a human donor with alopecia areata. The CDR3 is CASSQTGDTQYF. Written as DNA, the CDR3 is TGCGCCAGCAGCCAGACTGGAGATACGCAGTATTTT.